The rows below give T cell receptor beta chains drawn from one sample of a study of CD8+CD57+ T cells in acquired aplastic anemia. TCRdb re-derived calls from the reads in MiXCR, one entry per CDR3 protein. The table includes around 250,000 distinct CDR3 sequences, 55% to 65% detected once. The sample was sorted CD4+, CD8+, or CD8+CD57+ T cells (not recorded which) from PBMCs. The receptors were gathered from a human donor with severe aplastic anemia or a healthy control (not recorded which). CDR3s include the opening cysteine and the closing phenylalanine or tryptophan. A D gene is named only where the DNA matches it firmly. Clone size is given for some rows only: seen once, a few or many times, or a class if the clone is expanded.

j_gene	v_gene	abundance	d_gene	CDR3nt	CDR3aa
TRBJ2-2	TRBV7-9	-	-	TGTGCCAGCAGCTTAATTCCAGGCCTCCCCGGGGAGCTGTTTTTT	CASSLIPGLPGELFF
TRBJ1-6	TRBV10-3	once	-	TGTGCCATCAATGGGGCTGATTCACCCCTCCACTTT	CAINGADSPLHF
TRBJ2-3	TRBV12-3/TRBV12-4	many	-	TGTGCCAGCAGCCCCCTTGCAGGGCCTCACACTACGCAGTATTTT	CASSPLAGPHTTQYF
TRBJ1-2	TRBV7-2	-	TRBD1	TGTGCCAGCAGCTTGTTGGGGACAGGGGTAAGCTATGGCTACACCTTC	CASSLLGTGVSYGYTF
TRBJ2-1	TRBV9	many	-	TGTGCCAGCAACCAAGTTGGTCGCTCCTACAATGAGCAGTTCTTC	CASNQVGRSYNEQFF
TRBJ1-1	TRBV10-2	few	-	TGCGCCAGCAATCCCTCCCGGGAAGGAGAAGCTTTCTTT	CASNPSREGEAFF
TRBJ2-2	TRBV5-1	many	TRBD1	TGCGCCAGCAGCTTTGGGACAGCGAACACCGGGGAGCTGTTTTTT	CASSFGTANTGELFF
TRBJ2-5	TRBV24-1	many	-	TGTGCCACCAGTGAAGCCACCCGGGGAGGCCAAGAGACCCAGTACTTC	CATSEATRGGQETQYF
TRBJ2-5	TRBV7-6	few	TRBD2	TGTGCCAGCAGCTTAGCCACGGGGAGGGAAGAGACCCAGTACTTC	CASSLATGREETQYF
TRBJ1-1	TRBV6-5	many	TRBD1	TGTGCCAGCACTACACTAGGACAGGGCTACACTGAAGCTTTCTTT	CASTTLGQGYTEAFF
TRBJ2-7	TRBV6-7	-	-	TGTGCCAGCAGTTCCCCAACCACCTACGAGCAGTACTTC	CASSSPTTYEQYF
TRBJ1-5	TRBV29-1	many	-	TGCAGCGCCGGGGGGACCGGCAATCAGCCCCAGCATTTT	CSAGGTGNQPQHF
TRBJ2-5	TRBV7-9	-	-	TGTGCCACCCGGGACGCCCAAGAGACCCAGTACTTC	CATRDAQETQYF
TRBJ2-2	TRBV19	-	TRBD1	TGTGCCAGCAAGGACAGGGGAATCACCGGGGAGCTGTTTTTT	CASKDRGITGELFF
TRBJ2-7	TRBV7-9	few	TRBD2	TGTGCCAGCAGTTCAGGACTAGCGGGCCAGTCCTACGAGCAGTACTTC	CASSSGLAGQSYEQYF
TRBJ2-2	TRBV24-1	many	-	TGTGCCACCAGTGATCCGTCCGGGACTCCCAACACCGGGGAGCTGTTTTTT	CATSDPSGTPNTGELFF
TRBJ2-7	TRBV7-6	-	-	TGTGCCAGCAGCCCAGACACGTTATCGGTCGGGCAGTACTTC	CASSPDTLSVGQYF
TRBJ1-2	TRBV9	-	TRBD1	TGTGCCAGCAGCCAGGGACAGGGGCGAGCTAACTATGGCTACACCTTC	CASSQGQGRANYGYTF
TRBJ2-5	TRBV24-1	-	TRBD2	TGTGCCACCGTCGTCGGGAGGGGAGAGACCCAGTACTTC	CATVVGRGETQYF
TRBJ2-7	TRBV15	-	TRBD1	TGTGCCACCAGCAGGCACGGGACAGGGGATTTCTCCTACGAGCAGTACTTC	CATSRHGTGDFSYEQYF
TRBJ1-3	TRBV19	many	-	TGTGCCAGTATAAAGACCCGGCTTGGAAACACCATATATTTT	CASIKTRLGNTIYF
TRBJ2-2	TRBV2	-	-	TGTGCCAGCAGTGTGGTACGGGAGCTGTTTTTT	CASSVVRELFF
TRBJ2-5	TRBV5-1	few	-	TGCGCCAGCAGGAGACAGCAAGAGACCCAGTACTTC	CASRRQQETQYF
TRBJ1-1	TRBV19	-	TRBD1	TGTGCCAGTAGGACCAGGGGGCTCGACACTGAAGCTTTCTTT	CASRTRGLDTEAFF
TRBJ2-7	TRBV6-6	once	TRBD1	TGTGCCAGCAGCGGACAGGGCCGCTCCTACGAGCAGTACTTC	CASSGQGRSYEQYF
TRBJ1-1	TRBV24-1	-	-	TGTGCCCCGGGACGGAACACTGAAGCTTTCTTT	CAPGRNTEAFF
TRBJ2-7	TRBV20-1	-	-	TGCAGTGCTAGAGGGGCCGGCGGGGGCGACTCCTACGAGCAGTACTTC	CSARGAGGGDSYEQYF
TRBJ2-5	TRBV7-2	many	-	TGTGCCAGCAGCCCCGGGGGATCGGAAGAGACCCAGTACTTC	CASSPGGSEETQYF
TRBJ1-4	TRBV14	medium-sized	TRBD1	TGTGCCAGCAGCCAAGTTCGACAGGGAGGCGAAAAACTGTTTTTT	CASSQVRQGGEKLFF
TRBJ2-7	TRBV2	-	-	TGTGCCAGCAGCAAGTTAGGGGACTACGAGCAGTACTTC	CASSKLGDYEQYF
TRBJ2-1	TRBV20-1	-	TRBD2	TGCAGTGCGAAGACTAGCGACTACAATGAGCAGTTCTTC	CSAKTSDYNEQFF
TRBJ2-2	TRBV19	-	TRBD1	TGTGCCAGTAGGAAGACAGGGACCACCAACGGGGAGCTGTTTTTT	CASRKTGTTNGELFF
TRBJ1-5	TRBV6-6	many	TRBD1	TGTGCCAGCTCGACCGGGACAGAAGGAAATCAGCCCCAGCATTTT	CASSTGTEGNQPQHF
TRBJ1-5	TRBV6-6	-	TRBD1	TGTGCCAGTAAACGGGGACAGGGGACGGGCAATCAGCCCCAGCATTTT	CASKRGQGTGNQPQHF
TRBJ2-5	TRBV12-3/TRBV12-4	-	-	TGTGCCAGCAGTAAGGACGGTCAAGAGACCCAGTACTTC	CASSKDGQETQYF
TRBJ2-2	TRBV7-6	-	TRBD2	TGTGCCAGCAGCTCTAGCGGGGGCCCGTACGTCACCGGGGAGCTGTTTTTT	CASSSSGGPYVTGELFF
TRBJ2-2	TRBV7-8	many	-	TGTGCCAGCACCGACGACGTGGACAGCATCACCGGGGAGCTGTTTTTT	CASTDDVDSITGELFF
TRBJ1-5	TRBV10-3	-	TRBD1	TGTGCCATCAGTGATCTGATGACAGGGGGCAATCAGCCCCAGCATTTT	CAISDLMTGGNQPQHF
TRBJ2-3	TRBV11-2	few	TRBD2	TGTGCCAGCAGTCAAGCGGGAGGGCGAACAGATACGCAGTATTTT	CASSQAGGRTDTQYF
TRBJ2-7	TRBV20-1	-	-	TGCAGTGCCAGCAGCCTGGAGGGGGGCGAGCAGTACTTC	CSASSLEGGEQYF